This T cell receptor (beta chain) was observed in a study of monozygotic twins with cystic fibrosis (dated by TCRdb to the early 2020s). Some background on the complete study: Barcoded libraries were prepared with about 15 PCR cycles from around 3 micrograms of fragmented DNA. Ten female and six male twin pairs, aged roughly 2.0 to 40 years (median about 9.5 years) and mostly children and adolescents, were included in the cohort. TCR beta repertoires were compared within and between 16 monozygotic twin pairs with cystic fibrosis so that genetic influence on V and J gene usage could be assessed. On the day blood was drawn, the twins' weight-for-height and FEVPerc (FEV1 disease centile) were ranked against those of the roughly 960 cohort participants. Data for three of the twin pairs had already been reported earlier in a different context. General conclusions and limits of the study: The greatest similarity to the co-twin was observed for V gene usage in 13 of 16 pairs and for J usage in 8 of 16 pairs, which suggested genetic constraints. Monozygotic CF twin pairs shared significantly more nucleotide-identical clonotypes within each pair than unrelated CF individuals shared with one another (P = 0.000026, Mann-Whitney). Simpson clonality was generally low (median around 0.01), suggesting a naive-dominated repertoire, with higher clonality in the most severely affected patients. No association turned up between shared CDR3 numbers and age, concordance or disease severity, and the cohort was small.

Regarding this clone: The antigen it binds to is not known. No base qualities exist here, and no much larger clone lies one base off it.

Following the manufacturer's instructions, the researchers used the immunoSEQ immune profiling system to amplify TCR beta CDR3 regions via multiplex PCR. An Illumina NextSeq system was used to carry out the sequencing. As for the original processing: Sequence data were processed on the immunoSEQ Analyzer platform, and clonality was calculated as the square root of Simpson's index of productive rearrangements. Jensen-Shannon distance served as the measure of similarity in V and J usage, while OLGA was used to compute CDR3 generation probabilities. The researchers looked up shared CDR3 sequences in the immuneACCESS database (August 2020) and in VDJdb (December 2020). Sourced from immuneACCESS, this table was stored by TCRdb with only in-frame sequences that have V and J called. A share of the clones is absent; for the studies checked, an unresolved V gene accounts for under half, and the remainder has no known explanation. Clone size and V and J calls were adopted from that table, with D and trimming inferred from the DNA. The sample table contains around 15,000 clones; only one count was recorded for around 89% of them. The ten largest clones take up approximately 0.7% of the sample.

Looking up the germline V gene (reference sequence) yields CDR1 SGHNT and CDR2 YYREEE. CDR3 length: 14 amino acids, cysteine to phenylalanine. Of all the DNA, just the CDR3 is kept, 42 bases in frame from base 1. The twin pairs came from the European Cystic Fibrosis Twin and Sibling Study Cohort, a cohort that recruited patients from 150 to 200 CF clinics across 14 European countries. Zygosity and CFTR genotype were verified in-house, with zygosity tested by multiplex PCR of nine short tandem repeat loci. Peripheral blood was sampled from each twin, and clinical parameters were recorded on the day of blood sampling. Phenol/chloroform extraction was used to isolate genomic DNA from peripheral blood cells, and the DNA was then kept in TE buffer at 4 degrees C.

The V and J genes are TRBV5-4 and TRBJ2-5; 8 nucleotides in the junction match TRBD1. The end of the DNA fits TRBJ2-7 better, so the J call may be wrong. The receptor's source is a boy aged 5-17 years with cystic fibrosis. Input material: blood. The nucleotide sequence reads as follows: TGTGCCAGCAGCCCCCAGGACAGGGCGTACGAGCAGTACTTC. Translated, it gives CASSPQDRAYEQYF.